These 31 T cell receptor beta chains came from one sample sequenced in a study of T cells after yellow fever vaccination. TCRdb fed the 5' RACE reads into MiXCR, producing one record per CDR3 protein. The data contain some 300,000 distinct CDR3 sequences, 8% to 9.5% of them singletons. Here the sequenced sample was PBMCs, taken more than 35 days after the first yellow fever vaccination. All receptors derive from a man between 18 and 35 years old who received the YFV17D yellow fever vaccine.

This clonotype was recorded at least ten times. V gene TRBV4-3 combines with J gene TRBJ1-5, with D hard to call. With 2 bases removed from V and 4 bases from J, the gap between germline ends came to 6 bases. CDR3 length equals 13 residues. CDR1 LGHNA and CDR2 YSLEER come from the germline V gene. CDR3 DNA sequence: TGCGCCAGCAGCCAATCGGAGAATCAGCCCCAGCATTTT. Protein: CASSQSENQPQHF.

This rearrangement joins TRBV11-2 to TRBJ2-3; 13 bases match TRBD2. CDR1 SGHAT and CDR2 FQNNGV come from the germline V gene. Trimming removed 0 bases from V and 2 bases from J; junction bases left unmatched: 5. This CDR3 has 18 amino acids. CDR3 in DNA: TGTGCCAGCAGCTTAGATGGACTAGCGGGGGAAACCACAGATACGCAGTATTTT. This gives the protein CASSLDGLAGETTDTQYF.

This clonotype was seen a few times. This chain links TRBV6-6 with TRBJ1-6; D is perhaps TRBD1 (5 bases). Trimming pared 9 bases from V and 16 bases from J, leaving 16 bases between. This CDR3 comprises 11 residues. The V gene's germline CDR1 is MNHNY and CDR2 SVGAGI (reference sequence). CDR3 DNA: TGTGCCAGTGGGACCAATCCATCTCTCCACTTT. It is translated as CASGTNPSLHF.

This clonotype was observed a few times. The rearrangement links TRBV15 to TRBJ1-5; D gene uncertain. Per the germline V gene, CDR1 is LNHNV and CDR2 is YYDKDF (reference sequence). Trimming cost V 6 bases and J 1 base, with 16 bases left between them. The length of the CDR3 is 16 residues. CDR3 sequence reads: CATSPAPDASNQPQHF. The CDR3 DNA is TGTGCCACCAGTCCCGCCCCTGACGCGAGCAATCAGCCCCAGCATTTT. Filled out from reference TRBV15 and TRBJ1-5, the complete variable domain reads DAMVIQNPRYQVTQFGKPVTLSCSQTLNHNVMYWYQQKSSQAPKLLFHYYDKDFNNEADTPDNFQSRRPNTSFCFLDIRSPGLGDTAMYLCATSPAPDASNQPQHFGDGTRLSIL.

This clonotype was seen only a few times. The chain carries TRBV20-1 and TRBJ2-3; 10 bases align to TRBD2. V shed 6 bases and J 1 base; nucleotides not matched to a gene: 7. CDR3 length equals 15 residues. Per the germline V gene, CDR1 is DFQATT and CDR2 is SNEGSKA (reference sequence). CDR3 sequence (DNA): TGCAGTGCATTCCTAGCGGGGGTACGCACAGATACGCAGTATTTT. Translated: CSAFLAGVRTDTQYF.

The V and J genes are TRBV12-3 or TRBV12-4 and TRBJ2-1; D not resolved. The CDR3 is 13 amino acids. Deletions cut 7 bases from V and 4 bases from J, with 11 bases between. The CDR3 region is CASIVDGYNEQFF. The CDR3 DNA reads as TGTGCCAGCATTGTTGACGGTTACAATGAGCAGTTCTTC.

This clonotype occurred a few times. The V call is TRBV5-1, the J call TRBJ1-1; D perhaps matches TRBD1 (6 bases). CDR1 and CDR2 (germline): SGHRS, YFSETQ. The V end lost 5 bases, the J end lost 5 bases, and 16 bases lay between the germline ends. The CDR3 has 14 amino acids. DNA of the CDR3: TGCGCCAGCAGATCTGGGGGCGATGGGACTGAAGCTTTCTTT. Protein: CASRSGGDGTEAFF.

The CDR3 region has the DNA TGCAGCGTGGGGTCCGGCGAGACCCAGTACTTC. This codes for CSVGSGETQYF. The V gene is TRBV29-1, the J gene TRBJ2-5; D uncertain. This CDR3 has 11 residues. The germline V gene encodes CDR1 SQVTM and CDR2 ANQGSEA. V lost 6 bases and J lost 5, with 10 bases in between.

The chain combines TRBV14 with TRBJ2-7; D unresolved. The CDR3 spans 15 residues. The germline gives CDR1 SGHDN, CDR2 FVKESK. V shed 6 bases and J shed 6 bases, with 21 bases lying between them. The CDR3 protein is CASRPSSFFWGEQYF. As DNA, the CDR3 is TGTGCCAGCAGGCCCTCTTCCTTCTTTTGGGGCGAGCAGTACTTC.

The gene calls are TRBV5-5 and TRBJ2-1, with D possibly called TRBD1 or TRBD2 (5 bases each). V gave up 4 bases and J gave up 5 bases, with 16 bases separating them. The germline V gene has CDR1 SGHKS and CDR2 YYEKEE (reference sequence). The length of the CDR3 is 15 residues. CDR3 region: CASSITGTEDNEQFF. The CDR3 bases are TGTGCCAGCAGCATCACCGGGACGGAGGACAATGAGCAGTTCTTC. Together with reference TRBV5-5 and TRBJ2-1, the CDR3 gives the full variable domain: DAGVTQSPTHLIKTRGQQVTLRCSPISGHKSVSWYQQVLGQGPQFIFQYYEKEERGRGNFPDRFSARQFPNYSSELNVNALLLGDSALYLCASSITGTEDNEQFFGPGTRLTVL.

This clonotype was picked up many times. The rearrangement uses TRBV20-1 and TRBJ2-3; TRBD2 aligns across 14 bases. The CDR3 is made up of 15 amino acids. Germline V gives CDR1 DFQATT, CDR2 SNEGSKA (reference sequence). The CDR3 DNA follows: TGCAGCATGAGACTAGCGGGGGGGGGCACAGATACGCAGTATTTT. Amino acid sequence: CSMRLAGGGTDTQYF.

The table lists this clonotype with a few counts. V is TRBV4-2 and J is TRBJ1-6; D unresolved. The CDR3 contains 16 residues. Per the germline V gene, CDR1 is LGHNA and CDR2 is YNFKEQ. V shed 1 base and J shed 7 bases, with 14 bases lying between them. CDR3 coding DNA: TGTGCCAGCAGCCAAGTGGAAAGGGTGGAAAATTCACCCCTCCACTTT. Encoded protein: CASSQVERVENSPLHF.

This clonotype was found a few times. The chain's CDR3 is CASNTGNLAKETQYF. As DNA, the CDR3 is TGCGCCAGCAACACCGGAAATTTGGCCAAAGAGACCCAGTACTTC. The rearrangement links TRBV5-1 to TRBJ2-5; no clear D gene. The CDR3 is made up of 15 amino acids. Trimming removed 6 bases at V and 3 bases at J, with 18 bases between. CDR1 and CDR2 from the germline V gene are SGHRS and YFSETQ.

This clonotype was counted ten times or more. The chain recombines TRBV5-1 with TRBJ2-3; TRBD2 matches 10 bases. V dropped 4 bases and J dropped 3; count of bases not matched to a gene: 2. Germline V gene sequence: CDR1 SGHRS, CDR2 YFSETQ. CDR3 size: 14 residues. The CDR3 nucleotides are TGCGCCAGCAGCAGTAGCGGGGGGACAGATACGCAGTATTTT. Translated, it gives CASSSSGGTDTQYF.

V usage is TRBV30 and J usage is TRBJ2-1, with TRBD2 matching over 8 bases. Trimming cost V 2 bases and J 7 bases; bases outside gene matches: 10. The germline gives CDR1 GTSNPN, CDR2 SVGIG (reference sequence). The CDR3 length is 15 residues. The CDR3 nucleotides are TGTGCCTGGAGTCAGACTAGCGTCCTTTTTAATGAGCAGTTCTTC. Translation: CAWSQTSVLFNEQFF. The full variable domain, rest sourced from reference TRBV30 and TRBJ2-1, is SQTIHQWPATLVQPVGSPLSLECTVEGTSNPNLYWYRQAAGRGLQLLFYSVGIGQISSEVPQNLSASRPQDRQFILSSKKLLLSDSGFYLCAWSQTSVLFNEQFFGPGTRLTVL.

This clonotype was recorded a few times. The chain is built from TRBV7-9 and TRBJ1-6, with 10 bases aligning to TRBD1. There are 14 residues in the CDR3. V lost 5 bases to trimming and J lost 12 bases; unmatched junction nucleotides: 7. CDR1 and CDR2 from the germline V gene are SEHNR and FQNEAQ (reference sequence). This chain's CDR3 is CASSPGTGEVPLHF. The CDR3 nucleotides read TGTGCCAGCAGCCCCGGGACAGGGGAGGTACCCCTCCACTTT.

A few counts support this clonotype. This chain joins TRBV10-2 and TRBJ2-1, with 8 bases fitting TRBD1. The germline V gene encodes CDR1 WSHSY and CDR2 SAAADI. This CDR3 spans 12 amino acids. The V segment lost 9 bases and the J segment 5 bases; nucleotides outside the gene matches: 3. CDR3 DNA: TGCGCCAGTTCGACAGGGGACAATGAGCAGTTCTTC. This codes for CASSTGDNEQFF.

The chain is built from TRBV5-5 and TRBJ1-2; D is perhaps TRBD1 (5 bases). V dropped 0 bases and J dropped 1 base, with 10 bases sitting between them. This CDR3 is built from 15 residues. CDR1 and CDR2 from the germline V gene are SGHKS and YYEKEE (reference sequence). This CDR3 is CASSLARGFNYGYTF. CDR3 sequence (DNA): TGTGCCAGCAGCTTGGCGCGGGGGTTTAACTATGGCTACACCTTC. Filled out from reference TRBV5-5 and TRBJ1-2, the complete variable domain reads DAGVTQSPTHLIKTRGQQVTLRCSPISGHKSVSWYQQVLGQGPQFIFQYYEKEERGRGNFPDRFSARQFPNYSSELNVNALLLGDSALYLCASSLARGFNYGYTFGSGTRLTVV.

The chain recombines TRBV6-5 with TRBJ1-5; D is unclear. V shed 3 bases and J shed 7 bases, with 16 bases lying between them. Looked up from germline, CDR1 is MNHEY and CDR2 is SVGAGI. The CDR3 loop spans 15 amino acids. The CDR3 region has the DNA TGTGCCAGCAGTTATAGCCAGTCGGTTCACCAGCCCCAGCATTTT. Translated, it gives CASSYSQSVHQPQHF.

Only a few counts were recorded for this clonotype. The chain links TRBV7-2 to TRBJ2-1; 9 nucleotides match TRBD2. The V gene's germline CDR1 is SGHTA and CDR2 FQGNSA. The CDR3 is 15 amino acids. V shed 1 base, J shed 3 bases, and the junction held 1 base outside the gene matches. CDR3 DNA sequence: TGTGCCAGCAGCTTAGGCGGGGGGGTCTACAATGAGCAGTTCTTC. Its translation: CASSLGGGVYNEQFF.

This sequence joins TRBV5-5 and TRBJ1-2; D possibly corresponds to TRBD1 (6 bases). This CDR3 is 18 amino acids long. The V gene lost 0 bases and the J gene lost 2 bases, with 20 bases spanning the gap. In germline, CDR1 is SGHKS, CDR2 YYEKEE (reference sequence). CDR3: CASSLDKGGTTWNYGYTF. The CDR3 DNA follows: TGTGCCAGCAGCTTGGACAAGGGGGGCACAACCTGGAACTATGGCTACACCTTC.

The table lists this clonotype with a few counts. CDR3 bases: TGCGCCAGCAGCGGGGCTTACCCTAGCACAGATACGCAGTATTTT. Translation: CASSGAYPSTDTQYF. The J gene is TRBJ2-3, the V gene TRBV10-2, with D perhaps being TRBD1 or TRBD2 (5 bases each). The length of the CDR3 is 15 residues. V lost 6 bases and J 0 bases, leaving 13 bases between the germline ends. The V gene's germline CDR1 is WSHSY and CDR2 SAAADI.

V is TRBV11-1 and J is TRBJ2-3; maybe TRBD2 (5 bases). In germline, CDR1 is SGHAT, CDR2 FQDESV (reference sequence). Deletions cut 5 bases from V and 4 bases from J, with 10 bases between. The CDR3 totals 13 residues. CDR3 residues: CASSSSEADTQYF. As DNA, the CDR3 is TGTGCCAGCAGCAGTAGCGAGGCAGATACGCAGTATTTT.

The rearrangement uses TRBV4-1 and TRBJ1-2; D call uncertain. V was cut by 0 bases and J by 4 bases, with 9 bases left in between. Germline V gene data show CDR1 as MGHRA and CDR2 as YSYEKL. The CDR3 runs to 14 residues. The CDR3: CASSQDLVGYGYTF. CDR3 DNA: TGCGCCAGCAGCCAAGATCTCGTGGGCTATGGCTACACCTTC.

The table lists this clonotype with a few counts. CDR3 DNA: TGTGCCAGCAGTCCAGGGCAGGGGATAATCAATGAGCAGTTCTTC. It encodes CASSPGQGIINEQFF. The chain links TRBV12-3 or TRBV12-4 to TRBJ2-1; TRBD1 is a possible D gene (6 bases). Trimming shortened V by 5 bases and J by 6 bases, and 17 bases separated the two germline ends. The CDR3 runs to 15 residues.

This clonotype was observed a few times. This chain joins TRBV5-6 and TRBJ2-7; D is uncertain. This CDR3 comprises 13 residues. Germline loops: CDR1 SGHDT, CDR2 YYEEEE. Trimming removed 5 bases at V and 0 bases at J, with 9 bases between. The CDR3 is CASSRADSYEQYV. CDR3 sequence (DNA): TGTGCCAGCAGTCGCGCGGACTCCTACGAGCAGTACGTC.

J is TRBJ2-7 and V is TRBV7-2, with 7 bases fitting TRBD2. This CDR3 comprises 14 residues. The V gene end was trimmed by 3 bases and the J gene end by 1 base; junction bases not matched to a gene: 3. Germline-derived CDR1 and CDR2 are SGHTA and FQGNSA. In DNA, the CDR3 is TGTGCCAGCAGCTTCTGGGGGGGATCCTACGAGCAGTACGTC. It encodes CASSFWGGSYEQYV.

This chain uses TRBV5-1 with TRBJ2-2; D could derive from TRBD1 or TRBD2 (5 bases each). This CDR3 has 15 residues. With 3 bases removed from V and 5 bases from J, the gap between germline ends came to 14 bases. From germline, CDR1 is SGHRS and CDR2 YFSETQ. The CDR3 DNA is TGCGCCAGCAGCTCACGGGACGGCGGGACCGGGGAGCTGTTTTTT. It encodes CASSSRDGGTGELFF.

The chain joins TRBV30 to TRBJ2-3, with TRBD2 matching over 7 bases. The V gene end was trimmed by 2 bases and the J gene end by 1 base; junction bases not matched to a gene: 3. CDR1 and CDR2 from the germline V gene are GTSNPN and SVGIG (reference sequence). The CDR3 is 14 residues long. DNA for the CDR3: TGTGCCTGGAGTAAGGCGGGGGGCACAGATACGCAGTATTTT. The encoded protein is CAWSKAGGTDTQYF.

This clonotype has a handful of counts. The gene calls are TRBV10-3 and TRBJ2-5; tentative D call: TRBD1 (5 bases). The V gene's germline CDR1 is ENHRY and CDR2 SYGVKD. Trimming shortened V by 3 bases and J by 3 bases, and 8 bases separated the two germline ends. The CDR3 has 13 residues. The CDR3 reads CAISEIREETQYF. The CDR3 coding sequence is TGTGCCATCAGTGAAATCAGGGAAGAGACCCAGTACTTC.

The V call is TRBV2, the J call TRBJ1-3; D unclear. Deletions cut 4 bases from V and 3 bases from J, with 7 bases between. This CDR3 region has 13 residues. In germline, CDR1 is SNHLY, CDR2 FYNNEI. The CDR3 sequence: CASSGTVGNTIYF. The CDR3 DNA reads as TGTGCCAGCAGTGGGACGGTTGGAAACACCATATATTTT.